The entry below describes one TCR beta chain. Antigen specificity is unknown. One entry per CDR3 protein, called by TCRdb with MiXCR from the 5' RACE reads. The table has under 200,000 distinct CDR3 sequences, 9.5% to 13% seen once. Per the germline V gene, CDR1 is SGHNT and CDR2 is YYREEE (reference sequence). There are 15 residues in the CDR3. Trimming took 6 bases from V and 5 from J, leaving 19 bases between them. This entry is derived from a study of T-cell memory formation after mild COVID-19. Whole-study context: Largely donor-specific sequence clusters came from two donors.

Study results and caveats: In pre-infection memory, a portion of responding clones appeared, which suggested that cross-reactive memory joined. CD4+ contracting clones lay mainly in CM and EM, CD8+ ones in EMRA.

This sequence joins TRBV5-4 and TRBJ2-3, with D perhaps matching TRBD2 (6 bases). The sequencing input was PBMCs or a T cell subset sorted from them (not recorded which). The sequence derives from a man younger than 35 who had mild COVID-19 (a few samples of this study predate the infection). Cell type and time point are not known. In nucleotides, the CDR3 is TGTGCCAGCAACCCCCCCGGGGGATCGGGAGATACGCAGTATTTT. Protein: CASNPPGGSGDTQYF.